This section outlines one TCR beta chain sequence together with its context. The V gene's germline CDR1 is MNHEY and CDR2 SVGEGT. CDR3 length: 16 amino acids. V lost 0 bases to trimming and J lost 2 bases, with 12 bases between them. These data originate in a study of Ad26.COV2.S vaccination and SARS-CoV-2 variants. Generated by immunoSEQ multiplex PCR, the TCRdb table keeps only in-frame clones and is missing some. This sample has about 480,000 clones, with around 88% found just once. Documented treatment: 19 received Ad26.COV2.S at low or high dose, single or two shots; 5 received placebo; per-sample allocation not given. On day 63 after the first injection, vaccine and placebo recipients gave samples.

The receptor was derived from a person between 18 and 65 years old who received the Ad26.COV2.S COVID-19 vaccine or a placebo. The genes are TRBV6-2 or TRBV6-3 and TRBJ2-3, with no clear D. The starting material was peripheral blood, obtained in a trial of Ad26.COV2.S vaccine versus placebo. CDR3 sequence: CASSYSILGSTDTQYF. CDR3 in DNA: TGTGCCAGCAGTTACTCGATTTTGGGGTCCACAGATACGCAGTATTTT.